Shown below are 5 T cell receptor beta chains from a single sample sequenced in a study of blood T cell repertoires in COVID-19. Assay used: immunoSEQ multiplex PCR; TCRdb lists only in-frame clones, some missing. The profile shows some 130,000 clones, roughly 90% of them singletons. Sequencing input: peripheral blood. The receptors come from a man between 60 and 75 years old with COVID-19, enrolled during active disease.

Written as DNA, the CDR3 is TGCGCCAGCAGCCCGGGAGACTTTTCCTATGGCTACACCTTC. Protein sequence: CASSPGDFSYGYTF. The chain links TRBV4-3 to TRBJ1-2; D gene uncertain. The CDR3 runs 14 residues. Between the trimmed V and J ends, which lost 4 bases and 4 bases, there was a span of 13 bases. Germline V gene lookup returns CDR1 LGHNA and CDR2 YSLEER.

The CDR3 coding sequence is TGCAGCGTTGAAGGGGGGCAGATGGGGGAGACCCAGTACTTC. Its translation is CSVEGGQMGETQYF. This chain connects TRBV29-1 to TRBJ2-5; perhaps TRBD1 as D (6 bases). Trimming took 1 base from V and 5 from J, leaving 14 bases between them. CDR1 SQVTM and CDR2 ANQGSEA come from the germline V gene. The CDR3 runs 14 residues.

CDR3 region: CASSFPRGTNTEAFF. The CDR3 DNA sequence: TGTGCCAGCAGCTTCCCGAGGGGGACGAACACTGAAGCTTTCTTT. The gene calls are TRBV5-4 and TRBJ1-1; D is possibly TRBD1 (6 bases). The CDR3 spans 15 residues. Germline assignment: CDR1 SGHNT and CDR2 YYREEE (reference sequence). Trimming took off 2 bases at V and 1 base at J, with 12 bases between the two ends.

The rearrangement joins TRBV18 to TRBJ1-1; D is unresolved. Per germline, CDR1 KGHSH and CDR2 LQKENI. Deletions cut 1 base from V and 1 base from J, with 7 bases between. The CDR3 extends over 14 amino acids. The CDR3 spells CASSPQAWNTEAFF. The CDR3 bases are TGTGCCAGCTCACCACAAGCCTGGAACACTGAAGCTTTCTTT.

J is TRBJ1-1 and V is TRBV18; D uncertain. This CDR3 has 12 amino acids. Trimming took 3 bases from V and 7 from J, leaving 9 bases between them. The V gene's germline CDR1 is KGHSH and CDR2 LQKENI. This chain's CDR3 is CASSPLEGEAFF. Written as DNA, the CDR3 is TGTGCCAGCTCACCTTTGGAGGGTGAAGCTTTCTTT.